This T cell receptor (beta chain) was documented in a study of T cells in localized non-small cell lung cancer. This clone has a handful of counts. Antigen unknown. Using immunoSEQ multiplex PCR, the repertoire was profiled, and TCRdb retains in-frame clones only, with some absent. The sample shows under 4,500 clones, around 41% of them seen only once. Study-wide findings and caveats: The study sequenced only one region of the tumor. As a result, intratumor heterogeneity could not be excluded and remains possible. Greater blood T cell density accompanied longer overall survival. A median of about 52 clones ranked among the top 100 in tumor appeared in adjacent lung. Uninvolved adjacent lung had more T cell clonality than any other tissue, topping tumor.

The germline V and J ends were trimmed by 5 bases and 4 bases, with 15 bases remaining between them. CDR3 length equals 14 residues. From germline, CDR1 is SGHNT and CDR2 YENEEA. The chain joins TRBV11-3 to TRBJ2-7; the D call may be TRBD1 or TRBD2 (5 bases each). This TCR derives from a woman aged 35-70 years with stage I lung adenocarcinoma. The material sequenced was lung tumor tissue, taken before any cancer treatment. CDR3 region: CASSRREGVYEQYF. The CDR3 DNA sequence: TGTGCCAGCAGCCGCCGGGAAGGGGTGTACGAGCAGTACTTC. The whole variable domain, remainder taken from reference TRBV11-3 and TRBJ2-7, is EAGVVQSPRYKIIEKKQPVAFWCNPISGHNTLYWYLQNLGQGPELLIRYENEEAVDDSQLPKDRFSAERLKGVDSTLKIQPAELGDSAVYLCASSRREGVYEQYFGPGTRLTVT.